These 24 T cell receptor beta chains originate from one sample sequenced in a study of blood T cell repertoires in COVID-19. Repertoires were generated with immunoSEQ multiplex PCR, while TCRdb's copy carries only in-frame clones and drops some. The sample has 250,000 to 300,000 clones, 70% to 90% seen once. The sequencing input was peripheral blood. The receptors stem from a man aged 18 to 29 with active or convalescent COVID-19.

This chain connects TRBV27 to TRBJ1-2; possibly TRBD1 for D (5 bases). V lost 4 bases and J 4 bases, leaving 16 bases between the germline ends. Germline CDR1 is MNHEY and CDR2 is SMNVEV (reference sequence). This CDR3 contains 15 residues. The CDR3 nucleotides read TGTGCCAGCAGTTCACTGGCGGGGCCGCTCTATGGCTACACCTTC. Translating gives CASSSLAGPLYGYTF.

The chain joins TRBV6-2 or TRBV6-3 to TRBJ1-5, with D maybe TRBD1 (5 bases). The germline V and J ends were trimmed by 5 bases and 9 bases, with 11 bases remaining between them. The CDR3 has 12 residues. Germline values: CDR1 MNHEY, CDR2 SVGEGT. In DNA form, the CDR3 reads TGTGCCAGCAGTAGCAACGGGGGGCCCCAGCATTTT. Protein: CASSSNGGPQHF.

The chain carries TRBV9 and TRBJ1-1, with a weak D call TRBD1 (6 bases). V lost 5 bases and J 6 bases, leaving 17 bases between the germline ends. CDR1 and CDR2 (germline): SGDLS, YYNGEE. The CDR3 extends over 14 amino acids. CDR3: CASSKYRETAEAFF. The CDR3 nucleotides are TGTGCCAGCAGTAAATACAGGGAGACCGCTGAAGCTTTCTTT.

Comment on this clone: The same CDR3 arises from other DNA sequences in this sample as well. The rearrangement uses TRBV28 and TRBJ1-5, with D perhaps TRBD1 (5 bases). From germline, CDR1 is MDHEN and CDR2 SYDVKM. The CDR3 covers 11 residues. Trimming stripped 2 bases from V and 9 bases from J, with 5 bases between. CDR3 loop: CASSLRGPQHF. The CDR3 DNA reads as TGTGCCAGCAGTTTAAGGGGGCCCCAGCATTTT.

The chain recombines TRBV25-1 with TRBJ2-1; a weak D match, TRBD2 (5 bases). The CDR3 runs to 18 residues. V lost 5 bases, J lost 10 bases, and 30 bases lay in between. Looked up from germline, CDR1 is MGHDK and CDR2 is SYGVNS. CDR3 protein: CASSPTGTREGPPREQFF. The DNA of the CDR3 is TGTGCCAGCAGTCCTACGGGTACTAGAGAGGGCCCACCCAGGGAGCAGTTCTTC.

J is TRBJ2-5 and V is TRBV11-3; 9 nucleotides agree with TRBD1. This CDR3 region has 15 residues. Trimming at V came to 5 bases and at J to 5 bases, leaving 9 bases not matched to a gene. The germline CDR1 and CDR2 sequences are SGHNT and YENEEA. The CDR3 region is CASSRGTGLGETQYF. The CDR3 DNA sequence: TGTGCCAGCAGCCGAGGGACAGGGTTAGGGGAGACCCAGTACTTC.

This clone was counted only a few times. J is TRBJ2-1 and V is TRBV11-1; possible D gene TRBD2, 5 bases. Between the trimmed V and J ends, which lost 3 bases and 4 bases, there was a span of 10 bases. From germline, CDR1 is SGHAT and CDR2 FQDESV (reference sequence). CDR3 size: 14 residues. The CDR3 bases are TGTGCCAGCAGCTTCGGAGGTCCTTACAATGAGCAGTTCTTC. This translates into CASSFGGPYNEQFF.

J is TRBJ1-2 and V is TRBV27, with 7 bases aligning to TRBD1. V shed 5 bases and J 7 bases; nucleotides not matched to a gene: 16. The CDR3 runs 16 residues. Germline assignment: CDR1 MNHEY and CDR2 SMNVEV (reference sequence). CDR3 sequence: CASSLGTDPSFTGYTF. The CDR3 region has the DNA TGTGCCAGCAGTCTAGGGACAGACCCTTCTTTTACTGGCTACACCTTC.

The chain recombines TRBV5-1 with TRBJ2-2, with D perhaps matching TRBD2 (5 bases). Trimming shortened V by 7 bases and J by 7 bases, and 11 bases separated the two germline ends. CDR3 length equals 12 residues. Germline V gives CDR1 SGHRS, CDR2 YFSETQ. Here the CDR3 reads CASRPEVGELFF. In DNA, the CDR3 is TGCGCCAGCCGTCCGGAGGTCGGGGAGCTGTTTTTT.

The chain has TRBV2 and TRBJ1-1, with D unclear. The CDR3 contains 15 residues. Germline CDR1 is SNHLY and CDR2 is FYNNEI. V was clipped by 6 bases and J by 0 bases, with 14 bases between them. The CDR3 protein is CASRRGSDMNTEAFF. CDR3 DNA: TGTGCCAGCAGGCGAGGGAGCGATATGAACACTGAAGCTTTCTTT.

The chain is built from TRBV19 and TRBJ2-5, with a possible D match to TRBD1 (5 bases). The CDR3 spans 13 residues. CDR1 is LNHDA, CDR2 SQIVND, per germline (reference sequence). V shed 5 bases and J shed 7 bases, with 14 bases lying between them. The CDR3 spells CASSANPGLTQYF. CDR3 coding DNA: TGTGCCAGTAGTGCTAATCCAGGGTTGACCCAGTACTTC.

The rearrangement links TRBV19 to TRBJ1-2; D is perhaps TRBD1 (5 bases). Germline V gene lookup returns CDR1 LNHDA and CDR2 SQIVND (reference sequence). This CDR3 region has 15 residues. V dropped 1 base and J dropped 5 bases, with 14 bases sitting between them. Here the CDR3 DNA reads TGTGCCAGTAGTATAGGTCTGCGGGGCGGGTATGGCTACACCTTC. This codes for CASSIGLRGGYGYTF. Full variable domain (rest looked up from reference TRBV19 and TRBJ1-2): DGGITQSPKYLFRKEGQNVTLSCEQNLNHDAMYWYRQDPGQGLRLIYYSQIVNDFQKGDIAEGYSVSREKKESFPLTVTSAQKNPTAFYLCASSIGLRGGYGYTFGSGTRLTVV.

The chain joins TRBV6-5 to TRBJ1-6; TRBD1 is a possible D gene (5 bases). The CDR3 has 14 amino acids. The germline CDR1 and CDR2 sequences are MNHEY and SVGAGI. V was shortened by 2 bases and J by 10 bases, with 12 bases between the two germline ends. The CDR3 loop reads CASSYGQGWSPLHF. The CDR3, as DNA: TGTGCCAGCAGTTACGGGCAGGGTTGGTCACCCCTCCACTTT.

This clone was seen a single time. The V and J genes are TRBV4-3 and TRBJ2-3; D is unclear. The germline V gene has CDR1 LGHNA and CDR2 YSLEER. The CDR3 loop spans 14 amino acids. V dropped 0 bases and J dropped 8 bases, with 12 bases sitting between them. The CDR3 protein is CASSQEWSPSTQYF. The CDR3 DNA reads TGCGCCAGCAGCCAAGAATGGAGTCCAAGTACGCAGTATTTT.

V is TRBV23-1 and J is TRBJ2-2; TRBD1 matches 8 bases. TRBV23-1 is flagged as an ORF with uncertain function. The CDR3 extends over 15 amino acids. The V gene end was trimmed by 11 bases and the J gene end by 3 bases; junction bases not matched to a gene: 11. CDR3 nucleotide sequence: TGCGCCCCCGAAGAGGACAGGGTCGACACCGGGGAGCTGTTTTTT. Translated, it gives CAPEEDRVDTGELFF.

The chain combines TRBV6-5 with TRBJ2-7; D is uncertain. The CDR3 has 15 amino acids. In germline, CDR1 is MNHEY, CDR2 SVGAGI. Trimming pared 0 bases from V and 4 bases from J, leaving 13 bases between. CDR3 amino acids: CASSYSVTDPYEQYF. The CDR3 DNA sequence: TGTGCCAGCAGTTACTCAGTTACAGACCCTTACGAGCAGTACTTC.

This clone was observed a few times. The genes are TRBV5-1 and TRBJ1-1; D ambiguous. The CDR3 runs 15 residues. Germline V CDR1 and CDR2: SGHRS, YFSETQ. V was cut by 0 bases and J by 0 bases, with 9 bases left in between. The CDR3 region is CASSLVPDMNTEAFF. The CDR3 nucleotides are TGCGCCAGCAGCTTGGTTCCAGACATGAACACTGAAGCTTTCTTT.

The count of this clone is one. The J gene is TRBJ2-3, the V gene TRBV10-3; 7 nucleotides match TRBD2. This CDR3 has 14 amino acids. V shed 6 bases and J 2 bases; nucleotides not matched to a gene: 5. In germline, CDR1 is ENHRY, CDR2 SYGVKD. The CDR3 region is CAIRPSGDTDTQYF. CDR3 coding DNA: TGTGCCATCAGACCGAGCGGGGACACAGATACGCAGTATTTT.

V gene TRBV5-1 combines with J gene TRBJ2-7; the match to TRBD1 covers 7 bases. With 1 base clipped from V and 3 bases from J, the junction kept 4 bases outside the gene matches. Germline V gene data show CDR1 as SGHRS and CDR2 as YFSETQ. The CDR3 totals 14 residues. CDR3: CASSLTGVNYEQYF. In DNA form, the CDR3 reads TGCGCCAGCAGCTTGACAGGGGTGAACTACGAGCAGTACTTC.

The CDR3 DNA follows: TGCGCCAGCATCAACCGGCAGGGGGCCTTGGGCAATCAGCCCCAGCATTTT. Translated, it gives CASINRQGALGNQPQHF. The V gene is TRBV5-1, the J gene TRBJ1-5, with 8 nucleotides matching TRBD1. V was pared by 6 bases and J by 2 bases, with 13 bases of the junction left unmatched. The germline V gene encodes CDR1 SGHRS and CDR2 YFSETQ. The CDR3 length is 17 residues.

This chain joins TRBV5-5 and TRBJ2-7, with D unclear. Trimming shortened V by 4 bases and J by 4 bases, and 15 bases separated the two germline ends. CDR1 is SGHKS, CDR2 YYEKEE, per germline (reference sequence). The CDR3 spans 14 residues. CDR3 sequence: CASSRRVTMYEQYF. The CDR3 region has the DNA TGTGCCAGCAGCCGCCGGGTCACTATGTACGAGCAGTACTTC.

The V and J genes are TRBV10-3 and TRBJ1-2; tentatively, D is TRBD1 (6 bases). V was trimmed by 10 bases and J by 2 bases, leaving 17 bases between them. This CDR3 is 14 amino acids long. Germline assignment: CDR1 ENHRY and CDR2 SYGVKD. CDR3 residues: CASRETGTNYGYTF. For the CDR3, the DNA is TGTGCCAGTAGGGAAACAGGGACCAACTATGGCTACACCTTC.

This sequence joins TRBV28 and TRBJ2-7; 7 bases line up with TRBD1. Germline CDR1 is MDHEN and CDR2 is SYDVKM. The CDR3 sequence is 15 residues long. J lost 4 bases, V lost 5 bases, and 11 bases had no gene match. Here the CDR3 DNA reads TGTGCCAGCAGTCTATATCAAGGGGGCAGTTACGAGCAGTACTTC. The encoded protein is CASSLYQGGSYEQYF. The whole variable domain, filled in from reference TRBV28 and TRBJ2-7, reads DVKVTQSSRYLVKRTGEKVFLECVQDMDHENMFWYRQDPGLGLRLIYFSYDVKMKEKGDIPEGYSVSREKKERFSLILESASTNQTSMYLCASSLYQGGSYEQYFGPGTRLTVT.

The rearrangement joins TRBV29-1 to TRBJ1-1, with TRBD1 identical over 7 bases. The germline V gene encodes CDR1 SQVTM and CDR2 ANQGSEA. The CDR3 runs to 11 residues. V was pared by 7 bases and J by 5 bases, with 4 bases of the junction left unmatched. The CDR3 is CSAGTETEAFF. In nucleotides, the CDR3 is TGCAGCGCCGGGACAGAGACTGAAGCTTTCTTT.